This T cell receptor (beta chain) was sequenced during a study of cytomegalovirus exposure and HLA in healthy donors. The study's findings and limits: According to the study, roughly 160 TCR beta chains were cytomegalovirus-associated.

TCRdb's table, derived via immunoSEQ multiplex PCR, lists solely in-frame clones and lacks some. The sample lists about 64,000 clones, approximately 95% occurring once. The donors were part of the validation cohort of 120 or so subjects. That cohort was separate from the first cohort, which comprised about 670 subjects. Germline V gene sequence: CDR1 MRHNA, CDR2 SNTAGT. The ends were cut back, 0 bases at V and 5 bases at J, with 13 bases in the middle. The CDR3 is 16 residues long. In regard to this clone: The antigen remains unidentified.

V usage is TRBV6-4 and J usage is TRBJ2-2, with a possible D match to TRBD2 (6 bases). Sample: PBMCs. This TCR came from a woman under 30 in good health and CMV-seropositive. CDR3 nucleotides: TGTGCCAGCAGTGACTCCCCGGAGGGCTCTACCGGGGAGCTGTTTTTT. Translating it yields CASSDSPEGSTGELFF.